These 18 T cell receptor beta chains were sequenced from one sample in a study of Ad26.COV2.S vaccination and SARS-CoV-2 variants. This table comes from immunoSEQ multiplex PCR, and its TCRdb copy is limited to in-frame clones, with some not included. The profile shows around 370,000 clones, about 90% of them singletons. The source was peripheral blood, collected after recovery from COVID-19. All receptors derive from a human donor who had recovered from COVID-19.

The J gene is TRBJ1-4, the V gene TRBV2; D gene unclear. V lost 4 bases and J 5 bases, leaving 14 bases between the germline ends. CDR3 length: 15 amino acids. Germline V CDR1 and CDR2: SNHLY, FYNNEI. The CDR3 coding sequence is TGTGCCAGCAGTGTCCGGCCAGCAGGAAATGAAAAACTGTTTTTT. This encodes CASSVRPAGNEKLFF.

This clone was recorded once. J is TRBJ1-2 and V is TRBV10-2; D might be TRBD1 (5 bases). This CDR3 spans 15 amino acids. Trimming left V 3 bases short and J 8 bases short, with 19 bases between. The germline CDR1 and CDR2 sequences are WSHSY and SAAADI. This chain's CDR3 is CASSDGVRGTLGYTF. CDR3 in DNA: TGCGCCAGCAGTGATGGAGTGAGGGGTACCCTGGGCTACACCTTC.

A remark on this clone: This same CDR3 is encoded by further DNA sequences in the sample. The V call is TRBV6-6, the J call TRBJ1-3, with 9 nucleotides matching TRBD1. With V trimmed by 4 bases and J by 2 bases, 6 bases remained unmatched. Germline assignment: CDR1 MNHNY and CDR2 SVGAGI (reference sequence). CDR3 length: 16 amino acids. CDR3 in DNA: TGTGCCAGCAGTTCAACAGGGGGCACGACTGGAAACACCATATATTTT. It yields the protein CASSSTGGTTGNTIYF.

V usage is TRBV2 and J usage is TRBJ1-4, with D possibly matching TRBD1 (6 bases). V gave up 6 bases and J gave up 8 bases, with 22 bases separating them. The CDR3 length is 16 residues. Germline lookup yields CDR1 SNHLY and CDR2 FYNNEI. The CDR3 DNA sequence: TGTGCCAGCAGCGCGACAGGTAACGGCCTGTCGGAAAAACTGTTTTTT. It codes for CASSATGNGLSEKLFF.

The chain has TRBV11-2 and TRBJ2-3, with D perhaps being TRBD1 or TRBD2 (6 bases each). The CDR3 runs 16 residues. Germline loops: CDR1 SGHAT, CDR2 FQNNGV. Trimming removed 1 base at V and 0 bases at J, with 11 bases between. The CDR3 protein is CASSLVGGGSTDTQYF. For the CDR3, the DNA is TGTGCCAGCAGCTTAGTGGGGGGCGGGAGCACAGATACGCAGTATTTT.

J is TRBJ2-7 and V is TRBV5-1; possible D gene TRBD1, 5 bases. Germline V gene sequence: CDR1 SGHRS, CDR2 YFSETQ. The germline V and J ends were trimmed by 4 bases and 0 bases, with 14 bases remaining between them. This CDR3 comprises 15 residues. CDR3 loop: CASSIQGPSSYEQYF. Here the CDR3 DNA reads TGCGCCAGCAGCATCCAGGGTCCATCCTCCTACGAGCAGTACTTC.

In DNA form, the CDR3 reads TGTGCCATCAGTGAGCCGAGGGGAATGTATGGCTACACCTTC. This translates into CAISEPRGMYGYTF. The V gene is TRBV10-3, the J gene TRBJ1-2; weak D call: TRBD1 (5 bases). The ends were cut back, 2 bases at V and 5 bases at J, with 12 bases in the middle. From germline, CDR1 is ENHRY and CDR2 SYGVKD. CDR3 size: 14 residues.

This chain connects TRBV19 to TRBJ2-6; perhaps TRBD2 as D (5 bases). V was shortened by 1 base and J by 4 bases, with 14 bases between the two germline ends. This CDR3 region has 17 residues. In germline, CDR1 is LNHDA, CDR2 SQIVND (reference sequence). The CDR3 DNA reads TGTGCCAGTAGTATAGGGAGCCGGGGTACCGGGGCCAACGTCCTGACTTTC. It encodes CASSIGSRGTGANVLTF.

The chain couples TRBV5-1 to TRBJ1-5, with D unclear. Trimming cost V 0 bases and J 0 bases, with 7 bases left between them. This CDR3 region has 15 residues. Germline CDR1 and CDR2: SGHRS and YFSETQ. In DNA form, the CDR3 reads TGCGCCAGCAGCTTGGACATAAATAGCAATCAGCCCCAGCATTTT. It translates to CASSLDINSNQPQHF.

The chain uses TRBV29-1 and TRBJ2-1; 10 bases are shared with TRBD1. CDR1 and CDR2 from the germline V gene are SQVTM and ANQGSEA. The J segment lost 7 bases and the V segment lost 7 bases, leaving 7 bases of the junction unmatched. This CDR3 has 13 amino acids. DNA of the CDR3: TGCAGCGGGGGGACAGGGGATAGGAATGAGCAGTTCTTC. The encoded protein is CSGGTGDRNEQFF.

The chain carries TRBV9 and TRBJ1-3, with D maybe TRBD1 (5 bases). Germline lookup yields CDR1 SGDLS and CDR2 YYNGEE. V was cut by 6 bases and J by 4 bases, with 14 bases left in between. This CDR3 region has 14 residues. The CDR3 region is CASTGDSLGNTIYF. As DNA, the CDR3 is TGTGCCAGCACCGGCGACAGTTTGGGAAACACCATATATTTT.

On this clone: Within the sample, other DNA sequences also encode this same CDR3. The V gene is TRBV18, the J gene TRBJ2-3; unclear D gene. This CDR3 spans 11 amino acids. V lost 2 bases and J 6 bases, leaving 3 bases between the germline ends. Germline V gives CDR1 KGHSH, CDR2 LQKENI. The CDR3 sequence is CASSPGDTQYF. CDR3 bases: TGTGCCAGCTCACCAGGTGATACGCAGTATTTT.

The chain joins TRBV6-5 to TRBJ1-4; 8 bases fit TRBD1. Trimming removed 7 bases from V and 8 bases from J; junction bases left unmatched: 9. Germline V lookup: CDR1 MNHEY, CDR2 SVGAGI. CDR3 length equals 14 residues. The CDR3 nucleotides read TGTGCCAGCAACAGGGGGGGTAGTGGGGAAAAACTGTTTTTT. Amino acid sequence: CASNRGGSGEKLFF.

This chain uses TRBV4-3 with TRBJ1-1; D perhaps matches TRBD1 (5 bases). Trimming pared 0 bases from V and 10 bases from J, leaving 15 bases between. The CDR3 sequence is 14 residues long. From germline, CDR1 is LGHNA and CDR2 YSLEER. CDR3 in amino acids: CASSQEATPGVAFF. In DNA, the CDR3 is TGCGCCAGCAGCCAAGAGGCCACCCCGGGGGTAGCTTTCTTT.

The chain has TRBV24-1 and TRBJ2-2; D is uncertain. V was cut by 6 bases and J by 4 bases, with 5 bases left in between. Germline V gene lookup returns CDR1 KGHDR and CDR2 SFDVKD. The CDR3 has 12 residues. The CDR3 region is CATSSSTGELFF. The CDR3 DNA reads TGTGCCACCAGTTCCTCCACCGGGGAGCTGTTTTTT.

This chain uses TRBV7-9 with TRBJ1-2; D is possibly TRBD1 (6 bases). V lost 5 bases to trimming and J lost 3 bases, with 16 bases between them. This CDR3 has 15 amino acids. Germline CDR1 and CDR2: SEHNR and FQNEAQ (reference sequence). The CDR3 spells CASSPQTGRDYGYTF. The CDR3 coding sequence is TGTGCCAGCAGCCCACAAACAGGGAGGGACTATGGCTACACCTTC.

This chain uses TRBV13 with TRBJ1-1, with 7 bases identical to TRBD1. Unmatched junction bases numbered 9, after V lost 0 bases and J lost 5 bases. Germline lookup yields CDR1 PRHDT and CDR2 FYEKMQ (reference sequence). This CDR3 region has 16 residues. The CDR3 here is CASSLGGAGGGTEAFF. As DNA, the CDR3 is TGTGCCAGCAGCTTAGGGGGAGCAGGGGGAGGGACTGAAGCTTTCTTT.

This chain connects TRBV6-5 to TRBJ1-1; weak D call: TRBD1 (6 bases). Per the germline V gene, CDR1 is MNHEY and CDR2 is SVGAGI. This CDR3 is 13 amino acids long. Trimming took 9 bases from V and 1 from J, leaving 12 bases between them. The CDR3 DNA is TGTGCCAGTTTACAGGGAAAGAACACTGAAGCTTTCTTT. It yields the protein CASLQGKNTEAFF.